This TCR beta chain was sequenced in a study of PD-1 blockade in classical Hodgkin lymphoma (dated by TCRdb to 2020 to 2021). General notes on the study: Nivolumab dosing was 3 mg/kg intravenously every 2 weeks, continuing until either disease progression or unacceptable toxicity. A peripheral blood immune signature of response to PD-1 blockade in classical Hodgkin lymphoma was defined using TCR beta sequencing and CyTOF.

This clone was seen only a few times. The antigen it binds to is not known. Per-base quality was not reported, and no clone a single base away is much larger than it. The time point label here, explained by the study, means: cycle 2 day 1 (C2D1) of nivolumab. All trial patients had relapsed after autologous stem cell transplantation, with cohorts A, B and C differing in prior brentuximab vedotin exposure. The trial cohort was composed of over 50 patients with relapsed/refractory classical Hodgkin lymphoma, for whom complete response, partial response or progressive disease was recorded as best overall response. In the multi-cohort phase II CheckMate 205 trial, trial patients received single-agent nivolumab. An independent review committee assessed best overall response by applying the 2007 International Working Group response criteria. Trial PBMCs were collected immediately before nivolumab initiation (C1D1) and during therapy at cycle 2 day 1 and cycle 4 day 1. After peripheral blood was drawn into 8 mL Vacutainer Cell Preparation Tubes, PBMCs were isolated by centrifugation and then cryopreserved.

What the research found in general, with its limitations: By C4D1, a significant rise was seen in CD4+ TCR diversity but not in CD8+ TCR diversity (p=0.0027 vs p=0.16), and the rise was most apparent among complete responders (p=0.02). Baseline diversity similar to that of newly diagnosed patients was observed in trial patients achieving complete response, whereas significantly lower diversity was observed in partial responders and progressors. Lower diversity was observed in patients in whom nivolumab was started less than 1 year after ASCT, and these patients were excluded from later analyses so that confounding by immune reconstitution would be avoided. Baseline TCR diversity was reported to be lower in newly diagnosed patients than in healthy donors, and even lower in relapsed/refractory patients. Only a single clinical trial cohort was studied, and what caused the repertoire differences, possibly disease activity or prior therapy, remained undefined.

Genomic DNA was isolated using the Qiagen DNeasy kit from unsorted PBMCs as well as from negatively selected CD4+ and CD8+ fractions. TCR beta CDR3 regions were subjected to amplification by immunoSEQ multiplex PCR with primers that anneal to V and J segments. A synthetic immune receptor repertoire was used to minimize amplification bias, and remaining bias was computationally removed after sequencing. The published analysis was carried out like this. Repertoire diversity was quantified as the Shannon entropy index using custom Python scripts. Unsorted, CD4+ and CD8+ repertoires were analyzed separately, except for combined analyses in which CD4+ and CD8+ sequences were merged in silico. Clonal expansion was defined as a frequency increase of at least 2-fold after treatment compared with C1D1, and clones undetected at baseline were assigned a pseudocount of 0.5. Clones with 0 or 1 copy at C1D1 were defined as singleton clones, while clones with 2 or more copies were defined as non-singleton clones. Clones expanded in unsorted samples were labelled as CD4+, CD8+ or unknown by matching protein sequences in sorted samples from the same patient. Wilcoxon tests were applied to paired samples to test diversity changes from C1D1 to C4D1. TCRdb re-hosts the immuneACCESS table, in-frame sequences only. Its copies lack some clones; in the studies checked, an unresolved V gene accounts for under half of them, and the cause for the rest is not known. That table is the source of V, J and clone size, and D and trimming were worked out from the DNA. The sample includes nearly 60,000 clones, with around 90% observed a single time. The ten largest make up about 9.4% of the sample.

V was cut back by 6 bases and J by 0 bases, leaving a gap of 10 bases between them. The CDR3 runs 14 amino acids, cysteine and phenylalanine included. Solely the CDR3 DNA is kept, with 42 bases framed from the first base. The germline V gene gives CDR1 as SGHRS and CDR2 as YFSETQ. The chain is assembled from TRBV5-1 and TRBJ1-3; no D gene call is confident. This clonotype originated in a human donor with classical Hodgkin lymphoma. Material: peripheral blood mononuclear cells (PBMCs), obtained before the second cycle of nivolumab. The CDR3 region reads CASNSGDSGNTIYF. The nucleotide sequence is given as TGCGCCAGCAACTCCGGAGACTCTGGAAACACCATATATTTT. The full variable domain, with segments outside the CDR3 supplied by the reference TRBV5-1 and TRBJ1-3 proteins, appears as KAGVTQTPRYLIKTRGQQVTLSCSPISGHRSVSWYQQTPGQGLQFLFEYFSETQRNKGNFPGRFSGRQFSNSRSEMNVSTLELGDSALYLCASNSGDSGNTIYFGEGSWLTVV.